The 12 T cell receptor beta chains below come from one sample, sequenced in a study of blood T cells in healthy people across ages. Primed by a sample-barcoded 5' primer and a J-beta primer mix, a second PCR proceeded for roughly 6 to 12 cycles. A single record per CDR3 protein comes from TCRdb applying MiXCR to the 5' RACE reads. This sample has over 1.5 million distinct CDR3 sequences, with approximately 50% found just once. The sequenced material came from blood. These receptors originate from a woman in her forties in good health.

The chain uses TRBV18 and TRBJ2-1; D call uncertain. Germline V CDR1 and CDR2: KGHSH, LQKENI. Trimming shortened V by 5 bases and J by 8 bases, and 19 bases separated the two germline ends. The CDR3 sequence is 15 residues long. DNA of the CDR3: TGTGCCAGCTCAGCGATACAGACTTCACGGGATGAGCAGTTCTTC. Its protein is CASSAIQTSRDEQFF.

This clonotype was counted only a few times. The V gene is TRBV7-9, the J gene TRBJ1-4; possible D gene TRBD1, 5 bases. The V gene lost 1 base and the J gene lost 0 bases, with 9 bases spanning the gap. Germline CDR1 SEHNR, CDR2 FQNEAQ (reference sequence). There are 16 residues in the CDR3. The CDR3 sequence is CASSLGQGPTNEKLFF. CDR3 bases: TGTGCCAGCAGCTTAGGGCAGGGACCAACTAATGAAAAACTGTTTTTT.

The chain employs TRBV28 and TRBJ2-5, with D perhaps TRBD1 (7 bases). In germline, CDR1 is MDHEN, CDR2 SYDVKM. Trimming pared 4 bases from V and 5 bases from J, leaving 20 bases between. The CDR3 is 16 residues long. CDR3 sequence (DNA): TGTGCCAGCAGTTACGGTCCCAGGGGGGTGGAGGAGACCCAGTACTTC. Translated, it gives CASSYGPRGVEETQYF.

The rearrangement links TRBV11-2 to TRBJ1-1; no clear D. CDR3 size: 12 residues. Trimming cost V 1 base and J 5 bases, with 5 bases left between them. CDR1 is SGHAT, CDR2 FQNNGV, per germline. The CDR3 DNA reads TGTGCCAGCAGCTTAGGCATGACTGAAGCTTTCTTT. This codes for CASSLGMTEAFF.

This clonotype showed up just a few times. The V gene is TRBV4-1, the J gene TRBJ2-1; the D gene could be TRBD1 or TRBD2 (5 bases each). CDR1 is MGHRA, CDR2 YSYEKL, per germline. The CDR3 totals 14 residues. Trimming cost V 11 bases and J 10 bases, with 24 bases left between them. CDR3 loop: CASGGGYASQEQFF. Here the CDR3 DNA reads TGCGCCTCGGGTGGGGGTTATGCGTCTCAGGAGCAGTTCTTC.

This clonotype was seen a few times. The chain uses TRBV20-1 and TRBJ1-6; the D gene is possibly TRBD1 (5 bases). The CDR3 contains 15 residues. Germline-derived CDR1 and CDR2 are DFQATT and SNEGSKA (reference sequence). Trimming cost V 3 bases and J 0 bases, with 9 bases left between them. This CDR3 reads CSARGQNSYNSPLHF. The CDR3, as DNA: TGCAGTGCTAGGGGGCAGAACTCCTATAATTCACCCCTCCACTTT.

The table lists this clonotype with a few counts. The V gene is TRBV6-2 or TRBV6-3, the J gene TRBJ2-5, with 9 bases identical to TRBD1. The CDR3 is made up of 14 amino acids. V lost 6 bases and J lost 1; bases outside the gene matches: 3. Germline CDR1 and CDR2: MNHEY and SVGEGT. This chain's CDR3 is CASRWDRAQETQYF. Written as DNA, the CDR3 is TGTGCCAGCAGATGGGACAGGGCCCAAGAGACCCAGTACTTC.

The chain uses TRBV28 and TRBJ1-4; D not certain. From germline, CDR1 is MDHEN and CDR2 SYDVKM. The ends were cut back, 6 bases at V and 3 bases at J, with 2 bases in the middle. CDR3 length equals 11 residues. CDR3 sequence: CASRANEKLFF. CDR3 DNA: TGTGCCAGCAGGGCTAATGAAAAACTGTTTTTT.

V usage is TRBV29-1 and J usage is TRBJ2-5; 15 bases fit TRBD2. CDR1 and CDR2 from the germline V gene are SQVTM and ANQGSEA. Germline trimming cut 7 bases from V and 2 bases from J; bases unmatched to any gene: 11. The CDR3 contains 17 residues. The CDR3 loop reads CSAAGTSGGTIQETQYF. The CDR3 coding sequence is TGCAGCGCTGCGGGGACTAGCGGGGGGACGATTCAAGAGACCCAGTACTTC.

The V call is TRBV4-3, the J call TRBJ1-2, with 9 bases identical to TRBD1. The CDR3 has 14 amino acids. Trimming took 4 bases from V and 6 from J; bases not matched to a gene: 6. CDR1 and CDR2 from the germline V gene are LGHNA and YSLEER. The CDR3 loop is CASSRRQGEDGYTF. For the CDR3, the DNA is TGCGCCAGCAGCCGCCGACAGGGGGAGGATGGCTACACCTTC.

The CDR3 region has the DNA TGTGCCAGCAGTTTATCAAGGGGGCGAGGCGAAAAACTGTTTTTT. This translates into CASSLSRGRGEKLFF. V is TRBV28 and J is TRBJ1-4; 7 nucleotides align to TRBD1. The ends lost 1 base at V and 8 bases at J; junction bases unmatched: 7. CDR1 is MDHEN, CDR2 SYDVKM, per germline. The length of the CDR3 is 15 residues.

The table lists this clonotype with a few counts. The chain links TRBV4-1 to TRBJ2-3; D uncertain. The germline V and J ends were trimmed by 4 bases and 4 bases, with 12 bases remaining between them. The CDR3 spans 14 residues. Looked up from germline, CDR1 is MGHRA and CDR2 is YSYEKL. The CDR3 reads CASSLGEFADTQYF. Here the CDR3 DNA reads TGCGCCAGCAGCCTTGGAGAGTTCGCAGATACGCAGTATTTT.